This T cell receptor beta chain was documented in a study of T cell clonotyping in hematopoietic cell transplantation. Repertoires were generated with immunoSEQ multiplex PCR, while TCRdb's copy carries only in-frame clones and drops some. The table lists about 36,000 clones, about 87% of them singletons, with nearly 2% in the top ten. Trimming shortened V by 10 bases and J by 1 base, and 10 bases separated the two germline ends. CDR1 and CDR2 (germline): LNHDA, SQIVND (reference sequence). CDR3 size: 13 residues. The source of this sequence is a woman aged 40 to 50 in good health. Some clones in this sample may be carry-over from other donors' samples. The sequenced sample consisted of peripheral blood mononuclear cells. The chain carries TRBV19 and TRBJ1-4; D perhaps matches TRBD1 (5 bases). The CDR3 nucleotides are TGTGCCACCGGCAGGGTAACTAATGAAAAACTGTTTTTT. This translates into CATGRVTNEKLFF.